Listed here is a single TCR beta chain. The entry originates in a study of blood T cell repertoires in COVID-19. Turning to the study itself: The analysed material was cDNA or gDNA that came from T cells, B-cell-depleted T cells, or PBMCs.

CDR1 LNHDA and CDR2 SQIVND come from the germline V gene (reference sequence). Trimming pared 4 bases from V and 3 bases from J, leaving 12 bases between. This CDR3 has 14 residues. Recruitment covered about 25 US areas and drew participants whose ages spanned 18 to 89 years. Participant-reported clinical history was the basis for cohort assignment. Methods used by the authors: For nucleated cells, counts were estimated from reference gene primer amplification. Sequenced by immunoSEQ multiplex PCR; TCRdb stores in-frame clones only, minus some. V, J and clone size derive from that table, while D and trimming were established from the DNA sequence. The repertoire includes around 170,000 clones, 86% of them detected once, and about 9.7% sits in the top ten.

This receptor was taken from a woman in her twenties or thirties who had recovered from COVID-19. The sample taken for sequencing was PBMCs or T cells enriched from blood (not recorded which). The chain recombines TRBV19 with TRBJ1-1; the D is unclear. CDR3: CASSTTLQHTEAFF. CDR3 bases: TGTGCCAGTAGTACAACCCTACAGCACACTGAAGCTTTCTTT. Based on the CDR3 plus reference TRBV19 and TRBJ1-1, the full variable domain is DGGITQSPKYLFRKEGQNVTLSCEQNLNHDAMYWYRQDPGQGLRLIYYSQIVNDFQKGDIAEGYSVSREKKESFPLTVTSAQKNPTAFYLCASSTTLQHTEAFFGQGTRLTVV.